This record covers a single T cell receptor (beta chain). Its target is unknown. Per germline, CDR1 LNHDA and CDR2 SQIVND (reference sequence). The V end lost 3 bases, the J end lost 7 bases, and 9 bases lay between the germline ends. CDR3 size: 13 residues. TCRdb keeps only in-frame clones here, not all; method: immunoSEQ multiplex PCR. Among around 30,000 clones listed, 93% were seen once. This sample is drawn from a study of T cell responses to AZD1222 COVID-19 vaccine. Turning to the study itself: Combined were second doses at about 4 or about 12 weeks. Study conclusions and caveats: The CD4 TCRs associated with vaccination extended across spike and predominated at 160-218 and 743-854. Rises in breadth and depth of Spike-specific TCRs came after two AZD1222 doses. Donors were mostly white British, more females; clonal diversity possibly underestimated.

The chain has TRBV19 and TRBJ1-4; D is uncertain. This sample comprised peripheral blood, obtained on day 0 of AZD1222 vaccination. The sequence was collected from an adult in good health. This CDR3 reads CASSIQAGEKLFF. The CDR3 coding sequence is TGTGCCAGTAGTATCCAAGCAGGTGAAAAACTGTTTTTT.